Listed below are T cell receptor beta chains from one sample, sequenced in a study of OX40 agonist ivuxolimab in advanced cancers. Using immunoSEQ multiplex PCR, the repertoire was profiled, and TCRdb retains in-frame clones only, with some absent. The table has tens of thousands of clones, roughly 82% seen once. The input for sequencing was CD4+ or CD8+ T cells sorted from blood, taken in a trial of the OX40 agonist ivuxolimab. The receptors come from an adult with an advanced solid tumor such as melanoma, head and neck, liver or kidney cancer. The CDR3 runs from the conserved cysteine through the conserved F or W. The D gene is left open where the match is weak. Rows give clone size only sometimes, using once, few, many, or a class for an expanded clone.

d_gene	len	abundance	j_gene	v_gene	CDR3nt	CDR3aa
NA	13	few	TRBJ2-1	TRBV28	TGTGCCAGCAGTTTAGGTACTTACAATGAGCAGTTCTTC	CASSLGTYNEQFF
TRBD2	15	NA	TRBJ2-7	TRBV5-4	TGTGCCAGCAGCCAAGAGACTAGCGGTCCCTACGAGCAGTACTTC	CASSQETSGPYEQYF
NA	14	NA	TRBJ2-2	TRBV7-8	TGTGCCAGCAGCCCCCGGGACAACCCCGGGGAGCTGTTTTTT	CASSPRDNPGELFF
NA	16	medium-sized	TRBJ1-6	TRBV5-6	TGTGCCAGCAGCTCTAAAGTACAGATTTATAATTCACCCCTCCACTTT	CASSSKVQIYNSPLHF
NA	14	NA	TRBJ1-2	TRBV9	TGTGCCAGCAGCGTAGAAGGGCTCCGTGGGCGCTACACCTTC	CASSVEGLRGRYTF
NA	14	NA	TRBJ2-1	TRBV19	TGTGCCAGTAGTATGGAGCGGGCGTACAATGAGCAGTTCTTC	CASSMERAYNEQFF
NA	15	NA	TRBJ1-3	TRBV29-1	TGCGGGGGAGGCAGCCTTTCAAACTCTGGAAACACCATATATTTT	CGGGSLSNSGNTIYF
NA	15	NA	TRBJ1-1	TRBV10-2	TGTGCCATCAGTGACTCCCACAGGCGAAACACTGAAGCTTTCTTT	CAISDSHRRNTEAFF
NA	16	NA	TRBJ1-5	TRBV6-1	TGTGCCAGCAGTGCCCGGGGCCAGGGCCCCAATCAGCCCCAGCATTTT	CASSARGQGPNQPQHF
NA	15	NA	TRBJ2-3	TRBV9	TGTGCCAGCAGCGTCAGGGGGGCAAGCACAGATACGCAGTATTTT	CASSVRGASTDTQYF
TRBD1	14	NA	TRBJ1-6	TRBV6-5	TGTGCCAGCAATCCGGGACAGGGTTATTCACCCCTCCACTTT	CASNPGQGYSPLHF
TRBD1	16	NA	TRBJ1-5	TRBV28	TGTGCCAGCAGTCCCAGGGGGAATCTTGGCAATCAGCCCCAGCATTTT	CASSPRGNLGNQPQHF
NA	11	NA	TRBJ2-5	TRBV11-2	TGTGCCAGCAGCTTCCAAGAGACCCAGTACTTC	CASSFQETQYF
TRBD1	15	NA	TRBJ1-3	TRBV11-2	TGTGCCAGCAGCTCCGGGACAGCCTCTGGAAACACCATATATTTT	CASSSGTASGNTIYF